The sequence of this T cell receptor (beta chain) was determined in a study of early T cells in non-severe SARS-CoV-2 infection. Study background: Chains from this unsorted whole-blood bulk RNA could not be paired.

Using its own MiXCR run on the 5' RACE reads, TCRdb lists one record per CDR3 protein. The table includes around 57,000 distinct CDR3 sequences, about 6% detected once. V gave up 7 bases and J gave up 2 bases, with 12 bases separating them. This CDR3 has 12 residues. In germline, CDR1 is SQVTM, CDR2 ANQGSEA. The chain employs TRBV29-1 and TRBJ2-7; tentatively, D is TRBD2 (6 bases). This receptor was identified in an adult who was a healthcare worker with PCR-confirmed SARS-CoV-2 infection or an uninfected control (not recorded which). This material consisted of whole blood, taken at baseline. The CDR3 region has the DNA TGCAGCGCCGGGGACTCAACCTACGAGCAGTACTTC. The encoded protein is CSAGDSTYEQYF.